The TCR beta chain under discussion was sequenced for a study of shared clonotypes between healthy human individuals. Turning to this clone: Its antigen remains unknown.

The data were produced by immunoSEQ multiplex PCR, yet TCRdb's version contains in-frame clones alone and is incomplete. The repertoire holds 1,400,000 or so clones, with 97% to 99% as singletons. The CDR3 spans 15 residues. V shed 6 bases and J 7 bases; nucleotides not matched to a gene: 14. Germline-derived CDR1 and CDR2 are SGHNT and YYREEE (reference sequence). Whole-study results and caveats: Relative to clonotypes present in all four donors, those not shared had lower generation probabilities.

The origin of this receptor is a man in his thirties or forties in good health. The rearrangement links TRBV5-4 to TRBJ2-5, with TRBD2 matching 8 bases. Sequences were obtained from naive CD4+ T cells sorted from blood. Sample subset: CD45RA+ positively selected. The CDR3 region is CASTRGLVESGTQYF. The CDR3 bases are TGTGCCAGCACCCGGGGACTAGTTGAAAGCGGGACCCAGTACTTC.